The rows below give T cell receptor beta chains drawn from one sample of a study of blood T cell repertoires in COVID-19. Profiling relied on immunoSEQ multiplex PCR, and the TCRdb table lists in-frame clones only, not all of them. The sample consists of some 100,000 clones, approximately 89% of them appearing once. The sequenced material came from peripheral blood. The origin of the receptors is a woman aged 25 to 39 with acute or convalescent COVID-19. The CDR3 runs from the conserved cysteine through the conserved F or W. A D gene is named only where the DNA matches it firmly. Clone sizes are given selectively: once, few, many, or a class where the clone is expanded.

v_gene,j_gene,d_gene,abundance,CDR3nt,CDR3aa
TRBV6-5,TRBJ1-1,TRBD1,NA,TGTGCCAGCAACCGACAGGGTACAGCTTTCTTT,CASNRQGTAFF
TRBV12-5,TRBJ1-2,TRBD1,NA,TGTGCTAGTGGTTTGGTCAGGGGGTCCCTCTATGGCTACACCTTC,CASGLVRGSLYGYTF
TRBV6-6,TRBJ2-1,TRBD1,NA,TGTGCCAGCAGTTACACAGGGGGCTACAATGAGCAGTTCTTC,CASSYTGGYNEQFF
TRBV24-1,TRBJ2-1,TRBD2,NA,TGTGCCACCGCGAACGGCGGGGGGGCCTATGAGCAGTTCTTC,CATANGGGAYEQFF
TRBV5-1,TRBJ2-2,TRBD2,NA,TGCGCCAGCAGCCCTTCGGGACTAGCTGGCGGGGAGCTGTTTTTT,CASSPSGLAGGELFF
TRBV5-1,TRBJ2-5,TRBD2,NA,TGCGCCAGCAGCTTGACTAGCGGACAAGAGACCCAGTACTTC,CASSLTSGQETQYF
TRBV9,TRBJ1-1,NA,NA,TGTGCCAGCAGCTCAGTGGACACCCCGCGTGCTTTCTTT,CASSSVDTPRAFF
TRBV5-1,TRBJ1-4,TRBD1,NA,TGCGCCAGCAGCTTCACAGGGGTAACTAATGAAAAACTGTTTTTT,CASSFTGVTNEKLFF
TRBV4-1,TRBJ1-2,NA,NA,TGCGCCAGCAGCCATTCCACTACGGGCGGGTATGGCTACACCTTC,CASSHSTTGGYGYTF
TRBV30,TRBJ2-2,NA,NA,TGTGCAGGGGCGGTGAACACCGGGGAGCTGTTTTTT,CAGAVNTGELFF
TRBV11-3,TRBJ1-2,NA,NA,TGTGCCAGCAGCCCGGGGGGACAACATGGCTACACCTTC,CASSPGGQHGYTF
TRBV5-6,TRBJ1-1,TRBD1,NA,TGTGCCAGCAGCTACGGGACAGGTGAAGCTTTCTTT,CASSYGTGEAFF
TRBV18,TRBJ2-3,NA,NA,TGTGCCAGCTCACCGGGACTCGTCACAGATACGCAGTATTTT,CASSPGLVTDTQYF
TRBV5-1,TRBJ2-1,NA,once,TGCGCCAGCAGCACCGGGGGAACCTACAATGAGCAGTTCTTC,CASSTGGTYNEQFF
TRBV28,TRBJ1-2,TRBD1,NA,TGTGCCAGCAGTCCCGACCCCGGACAGGCTAGGTGGTGGGGCTACACCTTC,CASSPDPGQARWWGYTF
TRBV28,TRBJ2-3,NA,NA,TGTGCCAGCAGCGTGGCGGACTCTGGAGTAGATACGCAGTATTTT,CASSVADSGVDTQYF
TRBV4-1,TRBJ1-2,TRBD1,NA,TGCGCCAGCAGCCTACCCGGGACAGGGGGAAGCAATGGCTACACCTTC,CASSLPGTGGSNGYTF
TRBV6-2/TRBV6-3,TRBJ1-1,NA,NA,TGTGCCAGCAGTACGAAATACAGGGTACGCGCTGATCCAACCACTGAAGCTTTCTTT,CASSTKYRVRADPTTEAFF
TRBV6-5,TRBJ1-4,NA,NA,TGTGCCAGCAGTTACTCAGGGGTTTTGGAAAAACTGTTTTTT,CASSYSGVLEKLFF
TRBV27,TRBJ2-3,NA,NA,TGTGCCAGCAGTTTATCGGGGGGAAACACAGATACGCAGTATTTT,CASSLSGGNTDTQYF
TRBV7-6,TRBJ2-1,NA,NA,TGTGCCAGCAGCCCCCGGGGTGGAGGGGCAATTAGCTCCTACAATGAGCAGTTCTTC,CASSPRGGGAISSYNEQFF
TRBV11-3,TRBJ2-1,NA,NA,TGTGCCAGCAGCAACAGGGGAACGGGGCGGGGGGCCTACAATGAGCAGTTCTTC,CASSNRGTGRGAYNEQFF
TRBV5-1,TRBJ2-7,TRBD2,NA,TGCGCCAGCAGTAGCGGGGGGACTCTCTACGAGCAGTACTTC,CASSSGGTLYEQYF
TRBV5-1,TRBJ2-7,NA,NA,TGCGCCAGCAGCTTGGCCAGGGGACACGAGCAGTACTTC,CASSLARGHEQYF
TRBV6-5,TRBJ2-7,NA,NA,TGTGCCAGCAGTCTATCGCAGGTGACCTACGAGCAGTACTTC,CASSLSQVTYEQYF
TRBV2,TRBJ1-2,NA,NA,TGTGCCAGCAGTCGACAGGACACCTTCTATGGCTACACCTTC,CASSRQDTFYGYTF
TRBV25-1,TRBJ2-3,NA,few,TGTGCCAGCAGCCGGACAAGTCCGAGCACAGATACGCAGTATTTT,CASSRTSPSTDTQYF
TRBV10-2,TRBJ1-5,NA,NA,TGCGCCAGCAGTGACCTGTTAGATAGCAATCAGCCCCAGCATTTT,CASSDLLDSNQPQHF
TRBV5-4,TRBJ1-2,TRBD1,few,TGTGCCAGCAGCGAAACAACAGGGACAGCTTTTTCCTATGGCTACACCTTC,CASSETTGTAFSYGYTF
TRBV6-5,TRBJ2-7,TRBD1,NA,TGTGCCAGCACCGGGACAGGATCCTACGAGCAGTACTTC,CASTGTGSYEQYF
TRBV7-9,TRBJ1-1,TRBD1,NA,TGTGCCAGCAGTTTTACAGGGGGTGACACTGAAGCTTTCTTT,CASSFTGGDTEAFF
TRBV7-8,TRBJ1-5,TRBD1,NA,TGTGCCAGCAGCTTAAGACAAACAGGGGAATTGGGCAATCAGCCCCAGCATTTT,CASSLRQTGELGNQPQHF
TRBV7-9,TRBJ2-1,NA,NA,TGTGCCAGCAGCTCCCCCCACTACAATGAGCAGTTCTTC,CASSSPHYNEQFF
TRBV10-1,TRBJ1-5,NA,NA,TGCGCCAGCAGCCAAGGGGTAAATCAGCCCCAGCATTTT,CASSQGVNQPQHF
TRBV18,TRBJ1-2,TRBD1,NA,TGTGCCAGCTCCCTGAACCGGGACAGCCTCTATGGCTACACCTTC,CASSLNRDSLYGYTF
TRBV5-1,TRBJ1-3,TRBD1,NA,TGCGCCAGCAGCACGGACAGGGGTAACACCATATATTTT,CASSTDRGNTIYF
TRBV15,TRBJ2-5,TRBD2,NA,TGTGCCACCAGCAGGGACGGACTAGCGGGGATCGAGACCCAGTACTTC,CATSRDGLAGIETQYF
TRBV7-8,TRBJ1-6,TRBD1,NA,TGTGCCAGCAGCTTAAGGAGGACAGGGAATTCACCCCTCCACTTT,CASSLRRTGNSPLHF
TRBV23-1,TRBJ2-3,TRBD2,NA,TGCGCCAGCAGTCAATCCAGACTAGCGGGGGGGAGATTTTTCATGGATACGCAGTATTTT,CASSQSRLAGGRFFMDTQYF
TRBV14,TRBJ1-1,NA,NA,TGTGCCAGCAGTAACGGGGTGAACACTGAAGCTTTCTTT,CASSNGVNTEAFF
TRBV7-3,TRBJ1-5,NA,once,TGTGCCAGCAGCGATCAACCGGGGGGGCCCCAGCATTTT,CASSDQPGGPQHF
TRBV7-2,TRBJ1-5,NA,NA,TGTGCCAGCAGCTTAACAAGGGGTGATCAGCCCCAGCATTTT,CASSLTRGDQPQHF
TRBV5-1,TRBJ1-4,TRBD1,NA,TGCGCCAGCAGCGCGGACAGGACCGAGAGGGGTGAAAAACTGTTTTTT,CASSADRTERGEKLFF
TRBV7-9,TRBJ2-7,NA,once,TGTGCCAGCAGCTTCTCGTCCTCTCCGGGAAAAACCTACGAGCAGTACTTC,CASSFSSSPGKTYEQYF
TRBV3-1/TRBV3-2,TRBJ1-4,TRBD1,NA,TGTGCCAGCAGCCGATCGACAGGGGGTGATGAAAAACTGTTTTTT,CASSRSTGGDEKLFF
TRBV2,TRBJ2-7,TRBD2,few,TGTGCCAGGCGAAGAGCGGGGGGCCGAGAGCAGTACTTC,CARRRAGGREQYF
TRBV19,TRBJ2-3,TRBD2,NA,TGTGCCAGTAGCACGACTAGCGGGGGCGCCATCACAGATACGCAGTATTTT,CASSTTSGGAITDTQYF
TRBV27,TRBJ1-3,TRBD1,NA,TGTGCCAGCAGTCCCCGCGACAGGGCCCCTGGAAACACCATATATTTT,CASSPRDRAPGNTIYF
TRBV5-1,TRBJ2-7,TRBD2,NA,TGCGCCAGCAGTCCGGGACTAGCGGCAGAAGAGCAGTACTTC,CASSPGLAAEEQYF
TRBV12-5,TRBJ1-1,NA,NA,TGTGCTAGTGCCCCGGGGTTTAACACTGAAGCTTTCTTT,CASAPGFNTEAFF
TRBV11-2,TRBJ2-2,TRBD2,many,TGTGCCAGCAGCTTTGTCGCGGGGGGGACCGGGGAGCTGTTTTTT,CASSFVAGGTGELFF
TRBV23-1,TRBJ1-5,NA,NA,TGCGCCAGCACCCCTTTCGATCAGCCCCAGCATTTT,CASTPFDQPQHF
TRBV5-1,TRBJ2-6,NA,NA,TGCGCCAGCAGGGTGGCGGGGGCCGGGGCCTCTGGGGCCAACGTCCTGACTTTC,CASRVAGAGASGANVLTF